What follows is one T cell receptor (beta chain) and its context. A sample-barcoded 5' primer and a J-beta primer mix were used in a second PCR of roughly 6 to 11 cycles. The study obtained at least 2.5 million CDR3-containing paired-end reads from every sample. From the 5' RACE reads, TCRdb called clonotypes with MiXCR, one entry per CDR3 protein. The sample holds under 2,000,000 distinct CDR3 sequences; about 49% are singletons and the top ten take less than 2.5%. The data belong to a study of blood T cells in healthy people across ages. The CDR3 is 15 amino acids. After removal of 2 bases from V and 0 bases from J, the junction contained 4 bases not matched to a gene. Germline V CDR1 and CDR2: DFQATT, SNEGSKA (reference sequence).

The V and J genes are TRBV20-1 and TRBJ2-3; 8 nucleotides align to TRBD2. This TCR came from a woman aged 35 to 49 in good health. Sequencing was carried out using blood. CDR3 in amino acids: CSARPRLASTDTQYF. For the CDR3, the DNA is TGCAGTGCTAGACCCCGACTAGCGAGCACAGATACGCAGTATTTT.